This T cell receptor beta chain emerged from a study of control samples from healthy donors and cancer patients. Repertoires were generated with immunoSEQ multiplex PCR, while TCRdb's copy carries only in-frame clones and drops some. Among some 150,000 clones listed, 93% were seen once. The CDR3 contains 15 residues. Germline lookup yields CDR1 KGHDR and CDR2 SFDVKD. The V end lost 1 base, the J end lost 1 base, and 7 bases lay between the germline ends. The chain links TRBV24-1 to TRBJ2-1, with TRBD1 as a possible D gene (6 bases). The source material was blood. The source is a man in his fifties in good health. The CDR3 spells CATSDLRGSYNEQFF. Here the CDR3 DNA reads TGTGCCACCAGTGATTTAAGGGGGTCCTACAATGAGCAGTTCTTC.